This TCR beta chain comes out of a study of human T cells and chemical hapten exposure (dated by TCRdb to the early 2020s). Concerning the study at large: For sensitization, 2% DPC in acetone was applied to a 2 cm by 2 cm area of upper inner arm skin. Throughout the study period of roughly five months, patients also received therapeutic DPC doses to the scalp every week. Patch testing was done on the upper back using Finn chambers containing 0.01% DPC, and results were scored after 6 days according to International Contact Dermatitis Research Group standards. The mostly female patient cohort included alopecia areata with under or over 50% scalp involvement, alopecia totalis and alopecia universalis. Libraries were pooled for sequencing, and variation in per-sample TCR yields was attributed mainly to small differences in library volumes within the pool. The study tracked peripheral blood TCR repertoire changes in vivo during primary and secondary sensitization to the hapten diphenylcyclopropenone (DPC) in alopecia patients. Blood was sampled from patients pre-sensitization (week 0) and at 2, 6 and about 24 weeks after DPC sensitization. Approximately 30 alopecia patients provided blood for TCR sequencing at one to four time points (pre-sensitization, 2, 6 and 24 weeks).

Receptor libraries were prepared by RACE. The sequencer was a NextSeq 500. During library preparation, unique molecular identifiers were attached to individual cDNA molecules so that TCRs could be counted in a quantitative, reproducible way. From each blood RNA sample, both TCR alpha and TCR beta chains were sequenced. The study's processing was this. The median number of TCRs per sample was approximately 93,000, ranging from roughly 23,224 to 700,000. V, J and CDR3 annotation of the TCR reads was carried out using the Decombinator software suite. For the PS versus PT1 abundance plots, all samples were subsampled to the same number of TCRs (28,000). Expanded TCRs were defined as absent before sensitization and observed at least eight times at the 2-week time point. The raw public reads went through TCRdb reprocessing: fastp at Q25, MiXCR clone calling, in-frame beta chains kept. Identical CDR3 protein sequences are pooled into one entry, listed with their most common genes and DNA. For this entry, the V and J calls and clone size follow TCRdb and not the study's own pipeline. This sample comprises 55,000 to 80,000 distinct CDR3 sequences, approximately 11% of them detected only once. Of the sample, approximately 2% is held by the ten largest clones.

What the work shows at the level of the full study, not this receptor alone: Alopecia, a presumed autoimmune disease, was present in all patients, so the immune response of the patients might differ from that of healthy individuals. Expanded TCRs formed significantly more large CDR3 similarity clusters than pre-sensitization or healthy control sets, consistent with antigen-driven responses. The number of TCRs above 1 in 1000 frequency did not change with DPC sensitization; there was no evidence of global repertoire structure alterations. The number of PT1 expanded TCRs positively correlated with patch test score, significant at thresholds 8, 16 and 32 but not 4. After repeated subsampling, the strength of the expansion versus patch-test correlation and the threshold at which it became significant changed.

Of note for this clonotype: Its antigen remains undetermined. This sequence may be a read error, since a much larger clone differs from it by one base.

The intended sense of this specimen's time point label: patch test 3, about 24 weeks after DPC sensitization. In the paper's terms, the treatment or condition label means: therapeutic diphenylcyclopropenone sensitization with weekly scalp DPC. At every patch-test visit, the blood draw took place before the patch test was put on. Patients were considered eligible if aged 18 to 70, diagnosed with alopecia and deemed suitable for DPC therapy, and patients were excluded if pregnant. Total RNA was isolated from unfractionated whole blood collected in Tempus Blood RNA tubes. V loses 8 bases of germline sequence and J loses 4 bases, and the interval between the two ends is 19 bases. Taken from cysteine to phenylalanine, the CDR3 has 15 residues. The retained sequence is limited to the CDR3, 45 bases, with the frame set at the first base. Sequences SGHTA (CDR1) and FQGNSA (CDR2) are obtained from the germline V gene.

Recombination connected TRBV7-2 to TRBJ2-3; no D segment can be confidently identified. The sample was whole blood, taken in connection with sensitization to the hapten diphenylcyclopropenone (DPC). The source of this sequence is a woman aged 30 to 39 with alopecia areata. Some clones in this sample may be carry-over from other donors' samples. Here the CDR3 is given as CASGPPELLADTQYF. The nucleotides are TGTGCCAGCGGGCCCCCGGAGCTCCTCGCAGATACGCAGTATTTT.